Listed below are T cell receptor beta chains from one sample, sequenced in a study of chemoradiotherapy in HPV16-positive cancers. Repertoires were generated with immunoSEQ multiplex PCR, while TCRdb's copy carries only in-frame clones and drops some. Here the sample spans 11,000 to 15,000 clones, around 90% being singletons. The sample consisted of blood, taken from a patient who underwent chemoradiotherapy. The source of these receptors is a human donor with HPV-associated anogenital cancer. Both conserved end residues are part of each CDR3. The order of the fields is clone size, J gene, CDR3 length, D gene, V gene, CDR3 protein, CDR3 DNA. A D gene is named only where the DNA matches it firmly. For some rows the clone size is stated as once, few or many, or as a class when expanded; others skip it.

>once|TRBJ1-4|21|NA|TRBV5-1
CASSLDSHLDPRADANEKLFF
TGCGCCAGCAGCTTGGACTCACACCTCGACCCAAGAGCTGATGCTAATGAAAAACTGTTTTTT
>NA|TRBJ2-5|15|TRBD2|TRBV4-1
CASSQSGGPQETQYF
TGCGCCAGCAGCCAAAGCGGGGGTCCTCAAGAGACCCAGTACTTC
>NA|TRBJ1-1|11|NA|TRBV5-1
CASTDGTEAFF
TGCGCCAGCACTGACGGGACTGAAGCTTTCTTT
>NA|TRBJ2-2|15|NA|TRBV15
CATSRDRILAGELFF
TGTGCCACCAGCAGAGATCGGATCCTAGCCGGGGAGCTGTTTTTT
>NA|TRBJ2-2|17|TRBD2|TRBV5-1
CASSLGTSGGRMAELFF
TGCGCCAGCAGCTTGGGGACTAGCGGGGGGAGAATGGCGGAGCTGTTTTTT
>NA|TRBJ2-5|16|TRBD2|TRBV14
CASSQVAGDFQETQYF
TGTGCCAGCAGCCAAGTTGCGGGGGACTTTCAAGAGACCCAGTACTTC
>NA|TRBJ2-5|14|NA|TRBV18
CASSPAYAQETQYF
TGTGCCAGCTCACCGGCATACGCCCAAGAGACCCAGTACTTC
>NA|TRBJ1-3|14|NA|TRBV27
CASSLQASGNTIYF
TGTGCCAGCAGTCTACAGGCTTCTGGAAACACCATATATTTT
>NA|TRBJ1-3|15|NA|TRBV6-5
CASSYSSGTGNTIYF
TGTGCCAGCAGTTACTCGTCAGGGACTGGAAACACCATATATTTT
>NA|TRBJ2-1|15|TRBD1|TRBV7-2
CASRGGTGVLNEQFF
TGTGCCAGCAGGGGCGGGACAGGGGTCCTCAATGAGCAGTTCTTC
>NA|TRBJ2-3|17|TRBD2|TRBV7-3
CASSQFSGGGAADTQYF
TGTGCCAGCAGCCAATTCTCTGGCGGGGGGGCCGCAGATACGCAGTATTTT
>NA|TRBJ1-1|15|NA|TRBV6-5
CASSYRLAMNTEAFF
TGTGCCAGCAGTTACAGGCTAGCTATGAACACTGAAGCTTTCTTT
>NA|TRBJ2-3|13|TRBD1|TRBV19
CASLLQGTDTQYF
TGTGCCAGCCTCCTACAGGGGACAGATACGCAGTATTTT
>NA|TRBJ2-3|16|TRBD2|TRBV5-4
CASSLALAGGSDTQYF
TGTGCCAGCAGCCTCGCCCTCGCGGGGGGGTCAGATACGCAGTATTTT
>NA|TRBJ2-3|13|NA|TRBV6-4
CASSEQITDTQYF
TGTGCCAGCAGTGAACAGATCACAGATACGCAGTATTTT
>NA|TRBJ2-7|15|TRBD1|TRBV4-1
CASSQVTGGSYEQYF
TGCGCCAGCAGCCAAGTAACAGGGGGAAGCTACGAGCAGTACTTC
>NA|TRBJ2-3|11|NA|TRBV20-1
CSASGTDTQYF
TGCAGTGCTAGCGGGACAGATACGCAGTATTTT
>NA|TRBJ2-7|18|TRBD1|TRBV13
CASSPRRDRGRSSYEQYF
TGTGCCAGCAGCCCTAGACGGGACAGGGGCCGAAGCTCCTACGAGCAGTACTTC
>NA|TRBJ2-2|12|NA|TRBV5-1
CASSSAVGELFF
TGCGCCAGCAGCTCTGCAGTCGGGGAGCTGTTTTTT
>NA|TRBJ2-7|14|NA|TRBV5-1
CASSLVQGNHEQYF
TGCGCCAGCAGCTTGGTCCAGGGCAACCACGAGCAGTACTTC
>NA|TRBJ2-7|15|NA|TRBV11-2
CASSLGLIPSYEQYF
TGTGCCAGCAGCTTAGGACTCATACCTTCCTACGAGCAGTACTTC
>NA|TRBJ1-5|15|NA|TRBV6-1
CASSESLSGNQPQHF
TGTGCCAGCAGTGAATCGCTCTCGGGGAATCAGCCCCAGCATTTT
>NA|TRBJ2-7|15|NA|TRBV18
CASSPVGTSSYEQYF
TGTGCCAGCTCACCAGTCGGAACCTCTTCCTACGAGCAGTACTTC
>NA|TRBJ2-7|15|NA|TRBV7-9
CASSLAELLSYEQYF
TGTGCCAGCAGCTTAGCAGAACTACTCTCCTACGAGCAGTACTTC
>NA|TRBJ2-5|12|NA|TRBV6-6
CASTGFQETQYF
TGTGCCAGCACGGGATTCCAAGAGACCCAGTACTTC
>NA|TRBJ1-6|15|NA|TRBV7-3
CASNLRPGSDSPLHF
TGTGCCAGCAACTTAAGACCGGGTAGCGATTCACCCCTCCACTTT